Reported below is one T cell receptor (beta chain). Its antigen remains unknown. The germline V and J ends were trimmed by 2 bases and 4 bases, with 39 bases remaining between them. Germline assignment: CDR1 LGHDT and CDR2 YNNKEL (reference sequence). The CDR3 totals 23 residues. The sample originates from a study of T cell responses to AZD1222 COVID-19 vaccine. Study-level findings and limits: Clonal diversity may have been underestimated in mostly white British donors.

TCRdb keeps only in-frame clones here, not all; method: immunoSEQ multiplex PCR. The sample yields about 100,000 clones, 70% to 90% seen once. J is TRBJ2-7 and V is TRBV3-1 (or the pseudogene TRBV3-2), with D perhaps matching TRBD1 (11 bases). Sequenced here: peripheral blood, sampled on day 0 of MenACWY control vaccination. This receptor was obtained from an adult in good health. The CDR3 loop reads CASSQSPGQGVTSGTKLLYEQYF. Here the CDR3 DNA reads TGTGCCAGCAGCCAAAGCCCGGGACAGGGGGTTACTAGCGGGACCAAACTATTATACGAGCAGTACTTC.